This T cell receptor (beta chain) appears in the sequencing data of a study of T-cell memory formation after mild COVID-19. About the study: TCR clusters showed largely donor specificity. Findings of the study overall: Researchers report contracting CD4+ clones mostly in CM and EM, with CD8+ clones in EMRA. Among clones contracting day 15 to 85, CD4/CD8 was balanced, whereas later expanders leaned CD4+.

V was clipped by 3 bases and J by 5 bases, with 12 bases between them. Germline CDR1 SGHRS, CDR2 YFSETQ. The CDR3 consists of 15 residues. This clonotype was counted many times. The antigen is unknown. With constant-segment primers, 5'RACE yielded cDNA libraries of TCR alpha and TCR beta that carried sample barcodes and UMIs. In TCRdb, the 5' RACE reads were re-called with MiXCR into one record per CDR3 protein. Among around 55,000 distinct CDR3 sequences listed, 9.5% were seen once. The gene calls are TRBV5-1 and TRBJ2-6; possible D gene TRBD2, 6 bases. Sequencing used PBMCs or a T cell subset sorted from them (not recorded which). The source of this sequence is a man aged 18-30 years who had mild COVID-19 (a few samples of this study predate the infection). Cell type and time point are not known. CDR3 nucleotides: TGCGCCAGCAGCTCGGAGGGGAGCCGGGCCAACGTCCTGACTTTC. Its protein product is CASSSEGSRANVLTF.